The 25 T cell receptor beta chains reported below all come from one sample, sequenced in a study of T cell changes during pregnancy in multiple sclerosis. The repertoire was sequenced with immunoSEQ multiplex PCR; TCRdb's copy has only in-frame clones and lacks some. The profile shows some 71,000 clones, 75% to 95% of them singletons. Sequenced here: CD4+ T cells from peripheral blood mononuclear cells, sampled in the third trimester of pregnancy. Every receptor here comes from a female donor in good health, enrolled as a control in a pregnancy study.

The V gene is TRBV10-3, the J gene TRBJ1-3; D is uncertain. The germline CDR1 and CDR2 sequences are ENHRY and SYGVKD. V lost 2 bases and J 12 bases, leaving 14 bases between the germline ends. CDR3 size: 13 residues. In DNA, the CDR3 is TGTGCCATCAGTGAGGGAATCAGTTCTAGCATATATTTT. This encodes CAISEGISSSIYF.

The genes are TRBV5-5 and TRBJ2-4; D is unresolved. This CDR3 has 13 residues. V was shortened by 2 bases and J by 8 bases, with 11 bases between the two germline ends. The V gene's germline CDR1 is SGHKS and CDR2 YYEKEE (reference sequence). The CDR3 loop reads CASSFVARDIQYF. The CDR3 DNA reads TGTGCCAGCAGCTTCGTAGCCCGCGACATTCAGTACTTC.

The CDR3 here is CASSQRLAGGHEQFF. In DNA form, the CDR3 reads TGTGCCAGCAGTCAAAGACTAGCGGGGGGCCATGAGCAGTTCTTC. This chain connects TRBV7-3 to TRBJ2-1; 13 nucleotides line up with TRBD2. The junction had 7 bases not matched to a gene; V was cut back by 6 bases and J by 8 bases. The CDR3 runs to 15 residues. Germline loops: CDR1 SGHTA, CDR2 FQGTGA.

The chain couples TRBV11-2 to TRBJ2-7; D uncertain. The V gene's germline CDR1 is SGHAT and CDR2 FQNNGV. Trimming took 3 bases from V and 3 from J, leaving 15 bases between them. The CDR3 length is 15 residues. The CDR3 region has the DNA TGTGCCAGCAGCTTTGTCCAGGATAAAGACTACGAGCAGTACTTC. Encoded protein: CASSFVQDKDYEQYF.

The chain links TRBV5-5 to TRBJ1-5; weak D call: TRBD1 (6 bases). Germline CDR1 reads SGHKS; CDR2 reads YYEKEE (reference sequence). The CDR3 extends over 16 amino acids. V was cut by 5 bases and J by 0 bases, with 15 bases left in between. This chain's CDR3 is CASSQSGTYSNQPQHF. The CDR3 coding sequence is TGTGCCAGCAGTCAATCTGGGACATATAGCAATCAGCCCCAGCATTTT.

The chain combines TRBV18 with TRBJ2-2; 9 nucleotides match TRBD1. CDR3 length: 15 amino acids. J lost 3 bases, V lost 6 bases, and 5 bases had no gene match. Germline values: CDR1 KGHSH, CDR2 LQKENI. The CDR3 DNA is TGTGCCAGCTCCGACAGGACAGGGGACACCGGGGAGCTGTTTTTT. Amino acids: CASSDRTGDTGELFF.

As DNA, the CDR3 is TGCAGCGTTGCCGAAACGAGCACCGGGGAGCTGTTTTTT. Its protein is CSVAETSTGELFF. V and J are TRBV29-1 and TRBJ2-2, with D hard to call. CDR3 length: 13 amino acids. Germline CDR1 SQVTM, CDR2 ANQGSEA. V lost 4 bases and J 4 bases, leaving 10 bases between the germline ends.

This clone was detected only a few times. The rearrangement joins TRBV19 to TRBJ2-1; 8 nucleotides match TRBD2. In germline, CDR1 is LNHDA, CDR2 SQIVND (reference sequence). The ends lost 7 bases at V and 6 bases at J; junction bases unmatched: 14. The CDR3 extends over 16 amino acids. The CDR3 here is CASNTLRGGFPNEQFF. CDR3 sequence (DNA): TGTGCCAGTAATACCTTGCGCGGGGGGTTCCCCAATGAGCAGTTCTTC.

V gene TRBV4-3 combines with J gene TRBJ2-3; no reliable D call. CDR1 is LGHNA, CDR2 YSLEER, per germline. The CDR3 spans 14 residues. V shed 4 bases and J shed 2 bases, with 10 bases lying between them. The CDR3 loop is CASSPHAFTDTQYF. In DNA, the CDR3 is TGCGCCAGCAGCCCCCACGCGTTCACAGATACGCAGTATTTT.

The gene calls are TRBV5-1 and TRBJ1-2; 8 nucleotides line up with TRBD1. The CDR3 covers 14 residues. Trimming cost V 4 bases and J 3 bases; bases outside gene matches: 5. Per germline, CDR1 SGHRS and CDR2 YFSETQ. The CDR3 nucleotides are TGCGCCAGCAGCATCGGGACAGGAGACTATGGCTACACCTTC. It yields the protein CASSIGTGDYGYTF.

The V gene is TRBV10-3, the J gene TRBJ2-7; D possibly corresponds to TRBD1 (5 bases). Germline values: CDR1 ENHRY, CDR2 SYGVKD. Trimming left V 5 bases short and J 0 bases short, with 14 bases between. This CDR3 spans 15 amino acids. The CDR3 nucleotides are TGTGCCATCAGTAACTCCGGACATTCCTCCTACGAGCAGTACTTC. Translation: CAISNSGHSSYEQYF.

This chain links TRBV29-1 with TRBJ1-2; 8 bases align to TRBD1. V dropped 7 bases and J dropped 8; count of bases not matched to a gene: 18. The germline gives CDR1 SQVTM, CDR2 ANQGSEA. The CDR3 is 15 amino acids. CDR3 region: CSGGPGGRGRKGYTF. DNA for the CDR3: TGCAGCGGTGGACCCGGAGGCAGGGGGCGGAAAGGCTACACCTTC.

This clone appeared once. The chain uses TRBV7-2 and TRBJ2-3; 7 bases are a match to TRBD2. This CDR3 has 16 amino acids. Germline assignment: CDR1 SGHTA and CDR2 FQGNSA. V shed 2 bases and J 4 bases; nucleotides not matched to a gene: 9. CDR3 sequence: CASSLPGRGSSDTQYF. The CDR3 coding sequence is TGTGCCAGCAGCTTACCTGGGCGGGGGAGTTCAGATACGCAGTATTTT.

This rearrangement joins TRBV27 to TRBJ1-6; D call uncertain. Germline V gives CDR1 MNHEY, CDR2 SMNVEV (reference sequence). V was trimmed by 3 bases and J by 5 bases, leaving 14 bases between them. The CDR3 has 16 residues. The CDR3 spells CASSFSWGGNNSPLHF. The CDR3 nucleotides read TGTGCCAGCAGTTTTAGTTGGGGAGGGAATAATTCACCCCTCCACTTT.

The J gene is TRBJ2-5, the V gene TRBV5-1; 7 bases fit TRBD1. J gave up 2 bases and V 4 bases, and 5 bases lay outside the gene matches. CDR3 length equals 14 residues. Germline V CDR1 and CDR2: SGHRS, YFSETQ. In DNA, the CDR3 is TGCGCCAGCAGCCCAGGGACAGCTCAAGAGACCCAGTACTTC. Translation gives CASSPGTAQETQYF.

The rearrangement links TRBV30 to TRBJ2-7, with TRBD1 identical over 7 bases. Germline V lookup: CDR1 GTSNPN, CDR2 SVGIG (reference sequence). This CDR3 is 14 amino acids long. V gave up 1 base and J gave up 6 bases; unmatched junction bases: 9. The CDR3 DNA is TGTGCCTGGAGTGCTGACAGGGTTTCGCCCGAGCAGTACTTC. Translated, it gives CAWSADRVSPEQYF. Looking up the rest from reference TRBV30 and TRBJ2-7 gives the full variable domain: SQTIHQWPATLVQPVGSPLSLECTVEGTSNPNLYWYRQAAGRGLQLLFYSVGIGQISSEVPQNLSASRPQDRQFILSSKKLLLSDSGFYLCAWSADRVSPEQYFGPGTRLTVT.

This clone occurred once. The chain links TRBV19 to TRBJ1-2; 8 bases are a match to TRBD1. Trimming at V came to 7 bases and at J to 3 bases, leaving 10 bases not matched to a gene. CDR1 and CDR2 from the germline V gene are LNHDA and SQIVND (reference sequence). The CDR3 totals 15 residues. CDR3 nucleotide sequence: TGTGCCAGTAAGGCCCAAGACAGGGGCGACTATGGCTACACCTTC. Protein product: CASKAQDRGDYGYTF.

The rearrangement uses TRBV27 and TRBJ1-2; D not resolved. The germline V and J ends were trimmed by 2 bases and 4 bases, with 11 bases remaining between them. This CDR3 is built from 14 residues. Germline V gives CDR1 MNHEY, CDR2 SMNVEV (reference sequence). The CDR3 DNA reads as TGTGCCAGCAGTTTAGTCAGAACCGCCTATGGCTACACCTTC. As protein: CASSLVRTAYGYTF.

The DNA for the CDR3 is TGTGCCAGCTCACCACTTGGAGGGCGCGGTGGAAACACCATATATTTT. Translated, it gives CASSPLGGRGGNTIYF. This chain connects TRBV18 to TRBJ1-3, with D unresolved. The CDR3 length is 16 residues. CDR1 is KGHSH, CDR2 LQKENI, per germline. V was trimmed by 1 base and J by 3 bases, leaving 13 bases between them. The full variable domain, its missing parts supplied by reference TRBV18 and TRBJ1-3, is NAGVMQNPRHLVRRRGQEARLRCSPMKGHSHVYWYRQLPEEGLKFMVYLQKENIIDESGMPKERFSAEFPKEGPSILRIQQVVRGDSAAYFCASSPLGGRGGNTIYFGEGSWLTVV.

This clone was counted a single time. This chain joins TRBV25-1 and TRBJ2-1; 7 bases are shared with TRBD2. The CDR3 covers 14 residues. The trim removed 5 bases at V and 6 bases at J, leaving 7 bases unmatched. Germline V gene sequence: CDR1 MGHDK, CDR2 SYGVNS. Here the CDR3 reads CASSIKSGANEQFF. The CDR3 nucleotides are TGTGCCAGCAGTATTAAGAGCGGGGCCAATGAGCAGTTCTTC. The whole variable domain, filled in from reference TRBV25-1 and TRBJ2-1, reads EADIYQTPRYLVIGTGKKITLECSQTMGHDKMYWYQQDPGMELHLIHYSYGVNSTEKGDLSSESTVSRIRTEHFPLTLESARPSHTSQYLCASSIKSGANEQFFGPGTRLTVL.

The CDR3 reads CASRQAGVDGYTF. For the CDR3, the DNA is TGTGCCAGCAGGCAGGCAGGGGTGGATGGCTACACCTTC. V and J are TRBV7-2 and TRBJ1-2, with D possibly TRBD1 on 6 matching bases. The CDR3 runs to 13 residues. V lost 6 bases and J 6 bases, leaving 14 bases between the germline ends. Germline CDR1 SGHTA, CDR2 FQGNSA.

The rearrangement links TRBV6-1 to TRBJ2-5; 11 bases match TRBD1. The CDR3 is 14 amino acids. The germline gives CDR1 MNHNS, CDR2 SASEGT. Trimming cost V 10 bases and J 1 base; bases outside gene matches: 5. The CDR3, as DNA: TGTGCCACTCGCGGGACAGGGGGCCAAGAGACCCAGTACTTC. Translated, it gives CATRGTGGQETQYF.

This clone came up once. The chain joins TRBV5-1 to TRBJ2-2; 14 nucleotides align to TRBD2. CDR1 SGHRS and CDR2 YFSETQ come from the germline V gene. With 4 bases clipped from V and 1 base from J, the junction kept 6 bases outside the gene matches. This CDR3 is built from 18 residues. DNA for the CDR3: TGCGCCAGCAGCCTGCGACTAGCGGGGGGGATGAACACCGGGGAGCTGTTTTTT. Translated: CASSLRLAGGMNTGELFF.

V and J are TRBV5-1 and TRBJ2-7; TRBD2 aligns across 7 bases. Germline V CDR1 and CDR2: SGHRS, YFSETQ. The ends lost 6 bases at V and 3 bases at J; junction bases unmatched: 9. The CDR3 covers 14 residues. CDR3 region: CASKEGGGVYEQYF. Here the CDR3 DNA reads TGCGCCAGCAAGGAGGGCGGGGGAGTCTACGAGCAGTACTTC. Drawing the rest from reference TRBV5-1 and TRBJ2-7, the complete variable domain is KAGVTQTPRYLIKTRGQQVTLSCSPISGHRSVSWYQQTPGQGLQFLFEYFSETQRNKGNFPGRFSGRQFSNSRSEMNVSTLELGDSALYLCASKEGGGVYEQYFGPGTRLTVT.

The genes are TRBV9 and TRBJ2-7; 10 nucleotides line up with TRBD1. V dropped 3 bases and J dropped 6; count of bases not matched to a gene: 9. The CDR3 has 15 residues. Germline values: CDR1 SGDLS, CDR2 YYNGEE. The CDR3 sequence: CASSATGTGVTEQYF. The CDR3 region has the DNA TGTGCCAGCAGCGCGACCGGGACAGGGGTAACCGAGCAGTACTTC.